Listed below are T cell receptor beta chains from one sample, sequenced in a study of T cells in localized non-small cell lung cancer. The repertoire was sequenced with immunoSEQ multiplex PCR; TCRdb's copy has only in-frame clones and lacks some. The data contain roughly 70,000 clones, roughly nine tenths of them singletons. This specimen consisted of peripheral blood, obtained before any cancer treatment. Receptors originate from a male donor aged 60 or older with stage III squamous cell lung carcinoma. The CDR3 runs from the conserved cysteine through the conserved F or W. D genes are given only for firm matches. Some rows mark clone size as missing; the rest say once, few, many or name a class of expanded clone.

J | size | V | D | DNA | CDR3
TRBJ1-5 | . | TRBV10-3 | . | TGTGCCACCCGCCCCCAGGTTGGAGACAATCAGCCCCAGCATTTT | CATRPQVGDNQPQHF
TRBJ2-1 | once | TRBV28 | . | TGTGCCAGCAGAAGGGGACAAAACAATGAGCAGTTCTTC | CASRRGQNNEQFF
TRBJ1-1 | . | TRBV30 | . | TGTGTGGTCGATCCGAACACTGAAGCTTTCTTT | CVVDPNTEAFF
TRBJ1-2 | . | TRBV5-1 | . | TGCGCCAGCAGCTTGGGCCGGGGGGTTGGCAGCTACACCTTC | CASSLGRGVGSYTF
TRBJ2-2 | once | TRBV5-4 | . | TGTGCCAGCAGCTTGCGACAGCAAATATCAACCGGGGAGCTGTTTTTT | CASSLRQQISTGELFF
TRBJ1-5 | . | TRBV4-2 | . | TGTGCCAGCAGCCAAGATGGGCAGGGGCATCAGCCCCAGCATTTT | CASSQDGQGHQPQHF
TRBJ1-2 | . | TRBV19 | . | TGTGCCAGTAGTCGAGAGACTGCTAACTATGGCTACACCTTC | CASSRETANYGYTF
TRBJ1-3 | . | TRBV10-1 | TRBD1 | TGCGCCAGCAGTGAGAGGACAGGTGGAAACACCATATATTTT | CASSERTGGNTIYF
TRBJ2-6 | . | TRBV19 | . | TGTGCCAGTAGTATAGTCAGTCCCTCTGGGGCCAACGTCCTGACTTTC | CASSIVSPSGANVLTF
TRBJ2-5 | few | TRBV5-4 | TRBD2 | TGTGCCAGCGGAACTAGCGGGGGGAAAGAGACCCAGTACTTC | CASGTSGGKETQYF
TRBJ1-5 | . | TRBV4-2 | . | TGTGCCAGCAGCCATACGGTAAATCAGCCCCAGCATTTT | CASSHTVNQPQHF
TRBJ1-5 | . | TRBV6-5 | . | TGTGCCAGCACCCCATACAGCAATCAGCCCCAGCATTTT | CASTPYSNQPQHF
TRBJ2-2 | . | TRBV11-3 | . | TGTGCCAGCAGCCCAAGAGGCGGGGTGGGGGCGAGCGGGGAGCTGTTTTTT | CASSPRGGVGASGELFF
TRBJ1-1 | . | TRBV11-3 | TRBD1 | TGTGCCAGCAGCTTCTCCGGGACAGGGGAAGGAGAGACTGAAGCTTTCTTT | CASSFSGTGEGETEAFF
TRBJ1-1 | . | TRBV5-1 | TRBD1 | TGCGCCAGCAGCTACCCGGGACAGGGGGCGTCAAAAGCTTTCTTT | CASSYPGQGASKAFF
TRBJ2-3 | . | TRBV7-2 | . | TGTGCCAGCAGCTTATCGGTCACAGATACGCAGTATTTT | CASSLSVTDTQYF
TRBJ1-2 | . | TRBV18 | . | TGTGCCAGCTCACCAACGATAGGGGGTGGCTACACCTTC | CASSPTIGGGYTF
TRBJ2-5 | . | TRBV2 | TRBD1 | TGTGCCAGCAATAGACAGGGGAAGGGCGAGACCCAGTACTTC | CASNRQGKGETQYF
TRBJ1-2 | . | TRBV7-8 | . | TGTGCCAGCAGCTCCGAGCCCACATTAGGCTACACCTTC | CASSSEPTLGYTF
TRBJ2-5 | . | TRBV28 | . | TGTGCCAGCAGTCGACAGGGCGGGAAAGAGACCCAGTACTTC | CASSRQGGKETQYF
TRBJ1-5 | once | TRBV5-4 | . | TGTGCCAGCAGCTTGGGGGTGGGCCAGCCCCAGCATTTT | CASSLGVGQPQHF
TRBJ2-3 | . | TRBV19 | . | TGTGCCAGTAGTACCCGAGACGGCCGAGGCACAGATACGCAGTATTTT | CASSTRDGRGTDTQYF
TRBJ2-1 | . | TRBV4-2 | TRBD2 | TGTGCCAGCAGCCAACTTGAGGGACTAGCGGGGGGCCCCACCGGGGATGAGCAGTTCTTC | CASSQLEGLAGGPTGDEQFF
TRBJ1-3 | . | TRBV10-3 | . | TGTGCCATCAGGGACAGCTCTGGAAACACCATATATTTT | CAIRDSSGNTIYF
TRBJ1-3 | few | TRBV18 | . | TGTGCCAGCTCACCACGGGGAAACACCATATATTTT | CASSPRGNTIYF
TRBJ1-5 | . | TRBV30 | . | TGTGCCTGGAGTGTAGCAGGGGTAGGGCAGCCCCAGCATTTT | CAWSVAGVGQPQHF
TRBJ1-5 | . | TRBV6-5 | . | TGTGCCAGCAGGCGGACTCAATTACTCGGGCCCCAGCATTTT | CASRRTQLLGPQHF
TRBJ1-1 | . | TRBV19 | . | TGTGCCAGTAGTAGAGGAACTGACAGGAGAAACACTGAAGCTTTCTTT | CASSRGTDRRNTEAFF
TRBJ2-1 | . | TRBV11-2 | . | TGTGCCAGCAGCTTCTATTCACAGGAGGGTCAGTTCTTC | CASSFYSQEGQFF
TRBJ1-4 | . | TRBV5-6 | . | TGTGCCAGCAGCCGCCCAACTAATGAAAAACTGTTTTTT | CASSRPTNEKLFF
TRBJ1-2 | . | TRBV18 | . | . | CASSPVLRQDYGYTF
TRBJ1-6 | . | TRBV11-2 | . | TGTGCCAGCAGCTTTGAAGGGGCGTGGAATTCACCCCTCCACTTT | CASSFEGAWNSPLHF
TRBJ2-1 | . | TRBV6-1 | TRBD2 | TGTGCCAGCAGGGACGAGCGGGGGGGCTTCAATGAGCAGTTCTTC | CASRDERGGFNEQFF
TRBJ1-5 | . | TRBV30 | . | TGTGCCTGGACTCCCGGGGGCGGCAATCAGCCCCAGCATTTT | CAWTPGGGNQPQHF
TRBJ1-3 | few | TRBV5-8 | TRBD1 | TGTGCCAGCAGCCATGCGACAGGGTTTTCTGGAAACACCATATATTTT | CASSHATGFSGNTIYF
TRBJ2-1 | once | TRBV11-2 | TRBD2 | TGTGCCAGCAGCTTACGGCCAGCGGGGGACAATGAGCAGTTCTTC | CASSLRPAGDNEQFF
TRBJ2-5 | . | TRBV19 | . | TGTGCCAGTAGTATAGACTGGGGAGTCGAGACCCAGTACTTC | CASSIDWGVETQYF
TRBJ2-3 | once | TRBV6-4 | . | TGTGCCAGCAGCCTTCAGGAGGGGCTAACAGATACGCAGTATTTT | CASSLQEGLTDTQYF
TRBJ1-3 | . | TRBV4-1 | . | TGCGCCAGCAGCCAAGGTGGTGTCCAAACTGGAAACACCATATATTTT | CASSQGGVQTGNTIYF
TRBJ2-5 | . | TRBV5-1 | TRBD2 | TGCGCCAGCAGCTTGGGACTAGCGGGAGAAGAGACCCAGTACTTC | CASSLGLAGEETQYF
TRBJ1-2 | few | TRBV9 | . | TGTGCCAGCAGCCCGGGACACAACTATGGCTACACCTTC | CASSPGHNYGYTF
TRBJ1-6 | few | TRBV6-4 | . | TGTGCCAGCAGTGACCCGACAGGTCCGAATTCACCCCTCCACTTT | CASSDPTGPNSPLHF
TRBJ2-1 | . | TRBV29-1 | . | TGCAGCGCCTTGGGAACAGGGGGGGTAAATGAGCAGTTCTTC | CSALGTGGVNEQFF
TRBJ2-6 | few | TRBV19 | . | TGTGCCAGTAGTATAGGGGCAGGGTCCGGGGCCAACGTCCTGACTTTC | CASSIGAGSGANVLTF
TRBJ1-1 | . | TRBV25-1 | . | TGTGCCAGCACCCCCACCGACAGACTGAGTTCCTTAACTGAAGCTTTCTTT | CASTPTDRLSSLTEAFF
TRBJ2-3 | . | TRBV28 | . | TGTGCCAGCAGCATCAGGGTTGGATCGGATACGCAGTATTTT | CASSIRVGSDTQYF
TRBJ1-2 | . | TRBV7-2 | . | TGTGCCAGCAGCCGAGATTGGACTGACTACTATGGCTACACCTTC | CASSRDWTDYYGYTF